What follows describes a single TCR beta chain. No cognate antigen has been identified for it. No base qualities exist here, and no much larger clone lies one base off it. This sample was included in a study of blood T cell repertoires in COVID-19 (dated by TCRdb to the early 2020s). About the study as a whole: Samples covering the acute and convalescent phases of COVID-19 were provided by collaborators in the United States, Italy and Spain. Subjects who had been exposed to COVID-19, were actively infected with it, or had recovered from it provided the deeply sampled blood TCRbeta repertoires that made up the dataset. The samples were drawn from the first 160 participants of the ongoing ImmuneRACE study and from 950 to 1,500 subjects provided by 6 global collaborators. The sample metadata nearly always contained a de-identified subject ID, COVID-19 status, age in years and sex. The material from the prospective study consisted of cDNA or gDNA derived from T cells, B-cell-depleted T cells, or PBMCs. A freely available public database, intended as a resource for researchers studying the immune response to SARS-CoV-2, is where the repertoires were released. HLA class I and class II types, where available, came from metadata supplied by the sample provider rather than from assay-based typing.

Trimming costs V 3 bases and J 2 bases, and their ends lie 10 bases apart. From the germline V gene, CDR1 is MDHEN and CDR2 is SYDVKM. Its CDR3 holds 14 amino acids, cysteine through phenylalanine. CDR3 DNA only is kept here, 42 bases in frame from base 1. General study outcomes and caveats: Clinical and demographic metadata were provided uncurated, with the amount varying by source and participant.

The immunoSEQ Assay, a bias-controlled multiplex PCR, was used to amplify TCRbeta CDR3 regions from genomic DNA. Turning to the authors' computational methods: Nucleated cell counts per sample were estimated from amplification of reference gene primers within the assay. To quantify the absolute abundance of each unique TCRbeta CDR3 rearrangement, sequence reads were collapsed and filtered. For each sample, productive Simpson clonality was calculated as the square root of Simpson's diversity index across productive rearrangements. Entries here come from immuneACCESS through TCRdb and include only in-frame sequences with V and J called. Some clones fail to appear in such tables; in the studies checked, an unresolved V gene covers under half of the shortfall, and the cause of the remainder is unknown. The V and J calls and clone size are taken from that table; D and trimming were inferred from the DNA. For this sample the table gives about 340,000 clones, of which roughly 86% were detected only once. Clones ranked in the top ten supply approximately 7.3% of the sample.

In Seattle, one collaborating source enrolled patients while the infection was active and tracked those patients longitudinally over the course of disease. The collaborating institutions used their own protocols to collect whole blood in K2EDTA tubes. For TCRbeta analysis, collaborator samples were shipped as frozen whole blood, as isolated PBMCs, or as DNA extracted from either sample type. This sequence originates from a woman between 70 and 85 years old with COVID-19, enrolled during active disease. Recombination connected TRBV28 to TRBJ1-2; matching of 5 bases hints at TRBD1 as the D gene. Sequenced: peripheral blood. The sequenced DNA is TGTGCCAGCAGTTTCGGGGGTGCCAACTATGGCTACACCTTC. Translated, this is CASSFGGANYGYTF.